Here is one TCR beta chain with its context. TCRdb re-called the 5' RACE reads with MiXCR, one entry per CDR3 protein. The table shows more than 15,000 distinct CDR3 sequences, with 15% to 20% occurring only once. These data come from a study of HIV-infected patients and healthy controls. The germline V and J ends were trimmed by 3 bases and 11 bases, with 11 bases remaining between them. The CDR3 is made up of 12 amino acids. Germline CDR1 and CDR2: MGHRA and YSYEKL. V usage is TRBV4-1 and J usage is TRBJ2-4; D might be TRBD1 (5 bases). The sequenced sample was CD8+ T cells from blood. This TCR derives from a human donor in good health. CDR3 DNA: TGCGCCAGCAGCCACCTGACAGAGGTTCAGTACTTC. This translates into CASSHLTEVQYF.